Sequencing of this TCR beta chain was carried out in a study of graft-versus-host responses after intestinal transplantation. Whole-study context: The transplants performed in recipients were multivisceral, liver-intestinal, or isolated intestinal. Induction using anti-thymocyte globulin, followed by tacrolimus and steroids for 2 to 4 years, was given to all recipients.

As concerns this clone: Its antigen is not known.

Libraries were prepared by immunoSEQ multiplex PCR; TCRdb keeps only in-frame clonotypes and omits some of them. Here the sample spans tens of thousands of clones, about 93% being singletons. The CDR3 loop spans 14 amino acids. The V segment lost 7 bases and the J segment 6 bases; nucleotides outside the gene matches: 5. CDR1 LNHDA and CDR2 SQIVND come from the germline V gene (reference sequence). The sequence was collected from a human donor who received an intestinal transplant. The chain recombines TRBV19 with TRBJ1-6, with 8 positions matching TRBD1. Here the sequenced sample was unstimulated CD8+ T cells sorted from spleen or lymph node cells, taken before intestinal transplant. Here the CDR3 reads CASTPGQGNSPLHF. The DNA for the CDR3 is TGTGCCAGTACCCCCGGACAGGGTAATTCACCCCTCCACTTT.